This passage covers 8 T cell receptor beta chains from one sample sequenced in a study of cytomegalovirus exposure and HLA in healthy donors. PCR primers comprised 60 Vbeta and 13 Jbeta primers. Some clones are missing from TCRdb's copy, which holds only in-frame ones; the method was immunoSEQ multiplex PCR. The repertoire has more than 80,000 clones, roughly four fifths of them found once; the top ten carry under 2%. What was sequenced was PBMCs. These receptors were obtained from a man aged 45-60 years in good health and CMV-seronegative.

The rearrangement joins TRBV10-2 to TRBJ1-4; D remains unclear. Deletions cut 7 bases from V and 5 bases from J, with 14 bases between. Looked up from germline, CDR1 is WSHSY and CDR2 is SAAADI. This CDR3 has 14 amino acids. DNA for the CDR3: TGCGCCAGCAAGTCGGCGGGCATCAATGAAAAACTGTTTTTT. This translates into CASKSAGINEKLFF.

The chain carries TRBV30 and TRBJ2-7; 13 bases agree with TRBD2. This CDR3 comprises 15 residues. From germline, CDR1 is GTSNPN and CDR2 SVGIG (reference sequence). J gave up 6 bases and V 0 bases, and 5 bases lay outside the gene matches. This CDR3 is CAWSVPTSGGSEQYF. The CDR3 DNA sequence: TGTGCCTGGAGTGTACCGACTAGCGGGGGGAGCGAGCAGTACTTC.

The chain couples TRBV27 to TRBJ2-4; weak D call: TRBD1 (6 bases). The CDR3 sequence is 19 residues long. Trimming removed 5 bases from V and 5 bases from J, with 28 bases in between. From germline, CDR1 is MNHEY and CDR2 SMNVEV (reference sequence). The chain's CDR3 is CASSSHLKTGQKGENIQYF. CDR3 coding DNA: TGTGCCAGCAGTAGCCATTTAAAGACAGGCCAAAAGGGTGAAAACATTCAGTACTTC.

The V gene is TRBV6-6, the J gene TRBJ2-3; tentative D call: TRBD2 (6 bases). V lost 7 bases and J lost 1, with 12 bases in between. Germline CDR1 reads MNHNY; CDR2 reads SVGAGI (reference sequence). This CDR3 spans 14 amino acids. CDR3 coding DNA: TGTGCCAGCACCACGCGGGGACGCACAGATACGCAGTATTTT. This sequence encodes CASTTRGRTDTQYF.

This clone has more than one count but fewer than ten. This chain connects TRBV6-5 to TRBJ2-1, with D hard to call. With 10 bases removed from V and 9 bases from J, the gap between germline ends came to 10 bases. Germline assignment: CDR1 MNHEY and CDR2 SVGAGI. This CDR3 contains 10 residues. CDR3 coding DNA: TGTGCCACCCGTGAGATTGAGCAGTTCTTC. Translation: CATREIEQFF.

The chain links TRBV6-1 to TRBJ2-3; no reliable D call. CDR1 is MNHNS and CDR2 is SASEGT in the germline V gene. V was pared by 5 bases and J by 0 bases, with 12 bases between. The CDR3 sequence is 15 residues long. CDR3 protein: CASSRFTGSTDTQYF. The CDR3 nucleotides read TGTGCCAGCAGTCGATTCACGGGTAGCACAGATACGCAGTATTTT.

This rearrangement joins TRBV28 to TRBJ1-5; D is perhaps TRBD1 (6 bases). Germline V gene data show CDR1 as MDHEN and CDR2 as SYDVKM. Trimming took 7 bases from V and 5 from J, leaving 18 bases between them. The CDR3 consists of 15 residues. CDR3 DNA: TGTGCCAGCACCCGGCGGGGGCCGGGTCATCAGCCCCAGCATTTT. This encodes CASTRRGPGHQPQHF.

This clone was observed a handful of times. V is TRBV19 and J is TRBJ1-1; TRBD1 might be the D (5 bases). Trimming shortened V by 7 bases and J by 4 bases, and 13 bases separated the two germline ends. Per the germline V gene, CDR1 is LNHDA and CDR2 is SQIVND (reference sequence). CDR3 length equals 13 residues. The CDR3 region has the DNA TGTGCCAGTAAGGTCGGTCAGGGCACTGAAGCTTTCTTT. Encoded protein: CASKVGQGTEAFF.